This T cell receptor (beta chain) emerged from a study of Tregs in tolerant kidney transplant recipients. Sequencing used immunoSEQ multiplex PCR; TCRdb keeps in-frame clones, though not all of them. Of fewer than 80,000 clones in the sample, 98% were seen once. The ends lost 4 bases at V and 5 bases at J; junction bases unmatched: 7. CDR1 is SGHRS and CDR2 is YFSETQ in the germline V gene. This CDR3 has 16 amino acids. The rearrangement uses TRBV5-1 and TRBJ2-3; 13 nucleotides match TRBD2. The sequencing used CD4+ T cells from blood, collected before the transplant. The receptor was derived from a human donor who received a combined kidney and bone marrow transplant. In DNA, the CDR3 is TGCGCCAGCAGCCCGGGACTAGCGGGGAGGAGAGATACGCAGTATTTT. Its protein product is CASSPGLAGRRDTQYF.